These T cell receptor beta chains were read from a single sample in a study of control samples from healthy donors and cancer patients. TCRdb's copy holds only in-frame clones and misses some; the assay was immunoSEQ multiplex PCR. In the table there are approximately 150,000 clones, over 85% of which are singletons. The sequenced sample was blood. All receptors come from a man aged 18 to 30 in good health. Each CDR3 is given with its conserved first and last residue. A D gene is named only where the DNA matches it firmly. Clone size is not always given. Where it is, it says once, few, many or a class for expanded clones.

D	V	J	size	DNA	CDR3
.	TRBV5-1	TRBJ2-7	.	TGCGCCAGCAGCCACCCCGGAGGGGGCGGCGAGCAGTACTTC	CASSHPGGGGEQYF
.	TRBV25-1	TRBJ1-4	.	TGTGCCAGCAGTGCGGTTGAGGCTGGAACTAATGAAAAACTGTTTTTT	CASSAVEAGTNEKLFF
.	TRBV27	TRBJ1-5	.	TGTGCCAGCAGCCCCCGGGGATTTAATCAGCCCCAGCATTTT	CASSPRGFNQPQHF
.	TRBV19	TRBJ1-5	once	TGTGCCACTGCCGACAGGCTCAACAATCAGCCCCAGCATTTT	CATADRLNNQPQHF
.	TRBV29-1	TRBJ1-1	.	TGCAGCGGACTAAGACAGACTAGGAACACTGAAGCTTTCTTT	CSGLRQTRNTEAFF
.	TRBV5-4	TRBJ2-2	.	TGTGCCAGCAGCTTGGGTAGGCGGGCCGGGGAGCTGTTTTTT	CASSLGRRAGELFF
.	TRBV27	TRBJ1-5	once	TGTGCCAGCAGTACTCAGGGGCAGCCCCAGCATTTT	CASSTQGQPQHF
.	TRBV2	TRBJ2-7	few	TGTGCCGCAGCTAATGAAACCTACGAGCAGTACTTC	CAAANETYEQYF
.	TRBV3-1/TRBV3-2	TRBJ1-5	.	TGTGCCAGCGGTTTGTCGACAGCCGATCAGCCCCAGCATTTT	CASGLSTADQPQHF
TRBD1	TRBV19	TRBJ2-5	.	TGTGCCAGTAGTATAGGGACAGGGGGCCAAGAGACCCAGTACTTC	CASSIGTGGQETQYF
.	TRBV6-5	TRBJ1-1	.	TGTGCCAGCAGTTACTCGCAGGGGCCAGCTTTCTTT	CASSYSQGPAFF
TRBD1	TRBV5-5	TRBJ2-1	.	TGTGCCAGCAGCTCCCCAGACAGGGGTATTTTTAGAAATGAGCAGTTCTTC	CASSSPDRGIFRNEQFF
.	TRBV10-3	TRBJ2-7	.	TGTGCCACTTCCGACAACTACTACGAGCAGTACTTC	CATSDNYYEQYF
.	TRBV15	TRBJ2-7	.	TGTGCCACCAGCAGAGATCTTTTTAGAGGTTCTTCTTTCCGGGACGAGCAGTACTTC	CATSRDLFRGSSFRDEQYF
.	TRBV25-1	TRBJ1-1	.	TGTGCCAGCCAGGCTATCGGGACAGAAGCTTTCTTT	CASQAIGTEAFF
TRBD2	TRBV5-1	TRBJ2-1	.	TGCGCCAGCAGCTTGGAGGCGGGAGGATCCTACAATGAGCAGTTCTTC	CASSLEAGGSYNEQFF
TRBD2	TRBV27	TRBJ2-7	.	TGTGCCAGCAGTCCCCGACTAGCGGGGCCGGGATACGAGCAGTACTTC	CASSPRLAGPGYEQYF
.	TRBV5-1	TRBJ1-2	.	TGCGCCAGCAGACTGGTGGGGGATAATGATATTTATGGCTACACCTTC	CASRLVGDNDIYGYTF
.	TRBV4-3	TRBJ2-7	.	TGCGCCAGCAGCCCCCAGGGCGGATCCTACGAGCAGTACTTC	CASSPQGGSYEQYF
.	TRBV5-5	TRBJ2-5	.	TGTGCCAGCAGCACCGACGGGGCCTGGGGGACCCAGTACTTC	CASSTDGAWGTQYF
.	TRBV13	TRBJ2-3	.	TGTGCCAGCAGCCCAGACCGCACAGATACGCAGTATTTT	CASSPDRTDTQYF
TRBD2	TRBV19	TRBJ2-5	.	TGTGCCAGTCGTAGGGGCGGGGGGACTCAATCCCAAGAGACCCAGTACTTC	CASRRGGGTQSQETQYF
.	TRBV28	TRBJ1-5	.	TGTGCCAGCACCGACCCGGGGGGGACTAGCAATCAGCCCCAGCATTTT	CASTDPGGTSNQPQHF
.	TRBV27	TRBJ1-3	.	TGTGCCAGCAGTCTCCAGGGAGGAAACACCATATATTTT	CASSLQGGNTIYF
TRBD2	TRBV4-1	TRBJ2-3	.	TGCGCCAGCAGCCCGACCGGACTAGCGGCGGGGACGAATACGCAGTATTTT	CASSPTGLAAGTNTQYF
.	TRBV18	TRBJ1-3	.	TGTGCCAGCTCCCCGAAGACACCCCAGAGCTCTGGAAACACCATATATTTT	CASSPKTPQSSGNTIYF